Listed below are T cell receptor beta chains from one sample, sequenced in a study of T cells in Graves' hyperthyroidism and ophthalmopathy. MiXCR was run by TCRdb on the multiplex PCR reads, yielding one entry per CDR3 protein. The profile shows 550,000 to 600,000 distinct CDR3 sequences, around 45% of them singletons. Sequenced material: peripheral blood or thyroid tissue (not recorded which). All receptors derive from an adult woman with Graves' disease, either hyperthyroidism or ophthalmopathy (not recorded which). The CDR3 runs from the conserved cysteine through the conserved F or W. Fields, in order: J gene, clone size, D gene, V gene, CDR3 protein, CDR3 DNA. A D gene is named only where the DNA matches it firmly. Rows give clone size only sometimes, using once, few, many, or a class for an expanded clone.

>TRBJ1-5|NA|NA|TRBV24-1
CATSEDSSNQPQHF
TGTGCCACCAGTGAAGACAGCAGCAATCAGCCCCAGCATTTT
>TRBJ2-6|NA|NA|TRBV10-3
CAISFRDANVLTF
TGTGCCATCAGTTTCCGGGACGCCAACGTCCTGACTTTC
>TRBJ2-5|many|NA|TRBV5-1
CASRAIPQETQYF
TGCGCCAGCAGGGCAATCCCACAAGAGACCCAGTACTTC
>TRBJ2-1|NA|NA|TRBV2
CASSGGRTFNQQFF
TGTGCCAGCAGTGGGGGTCGGACCTTCAATCAGCAGTTCTTC
>TRBJ2-5|many|NA|TRBV11-2
CASSHRGKETQYF
TGTGCCAGCAGCCATAGGGGCAAAGAGACCCAGTACTTC
>TRBJ1-2|once|NA|TRBV25-1
CASSESREGYTF
TGTGCCAGCAGTGAATCCAGGGAGGGCTACACCTTC
>TRBJ1-5|NA|NA|TRBV29-1
CSVPGELNQPQHF
TGCAGCGTCCCCGGGGAGCTCAATCAGCCCCAGCATTTT
>TRBJ2-5|once|NA|TRBV10-3
CAISGTPQETQYF
TGTGCCATCAGTGGGACCCCTCAAGAGACCCAGTACTTC
>TRBJ2-5|NA|TRBD1|TRBV2
CASSCYRGRETQYF
TGTGCCAGCAGCTGTTACAGGGGGCGCGAGACCCAGTACTTC
>TRBJ2-1|few|NA|TRBV5-1
CASRRGDTYNEQFF
TGCGCCAGCAGACGGGGTGATACCTACAATGAGCAGTTCTTC
>TRBJ2-7|NA|TRBD2|TRBV20-1
CSANDAGGPYEQYF
TGCAGTGCTAATGACGCGGGAGGGCCATACGAGCAGTACTTC
>TRBJ2-3|few|TRBD2|TRBV10-3
CAISLGTSGPDTQYF
TGTGCCATCAGTCTCGGGACTAGCGGCCCCGATACGCAGTATTTT
>TRBJ1-2|NA|NA|TRBV7-2
CASTTPSWGEYGYTF
TGTGCCAGCACCACCCCAAGCTGGGGGGAATATGGCTACACCTTC